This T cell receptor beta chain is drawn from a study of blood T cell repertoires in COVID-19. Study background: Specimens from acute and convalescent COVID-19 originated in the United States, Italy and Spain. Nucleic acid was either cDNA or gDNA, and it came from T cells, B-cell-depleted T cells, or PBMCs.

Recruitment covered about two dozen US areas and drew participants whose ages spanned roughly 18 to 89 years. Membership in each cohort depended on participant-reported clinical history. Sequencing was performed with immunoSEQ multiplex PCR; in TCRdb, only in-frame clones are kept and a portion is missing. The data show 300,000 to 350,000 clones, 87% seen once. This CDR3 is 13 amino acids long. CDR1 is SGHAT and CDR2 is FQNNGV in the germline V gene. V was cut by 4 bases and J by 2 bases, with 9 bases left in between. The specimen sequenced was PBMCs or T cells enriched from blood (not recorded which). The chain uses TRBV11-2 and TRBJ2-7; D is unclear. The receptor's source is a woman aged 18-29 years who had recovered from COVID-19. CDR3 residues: CASSSRIAYEQYF. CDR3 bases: TGTGCCAGCAGCTCCAGGATAGCCTACGAGCAGTACTTC.